The clone carrying this TCR beta chain was counted between two and nine times. Antigen specificity is unknown. The sample originates from a study of blood T cells in healthy people across ages. General study findings and limits: Across samples, TCR beta diversity tracked strongly with naive T cell percentage. Long-lived donors had more naive CD4+ cells and higher diversity than aged donors. With age, beta diversity per million T cells declined roughly linearly, significantly by about 40. Unsorted PBMC material precluded a definitive naive versus antigen-experienced comparison.

A second roughly 6 to 12 cycle PCR used barcoded and J-beta primers. TCRdb fed the 5' RACE reads into MiXCR, producing one record per CDR3 protein. The table has approximately 690,000 distinct CDR3 sequences, over 40% seen once; the top ten hold about 30%. V shed 3 bases and J 4 bases; nucleotides not matched to a gene: 6. Per the germline V gene, CDR1 is DFQATT and CDR2 is SNEGSKA (reference sequence). This CDR3 has 14 amino acids. The chain links TRBV20-1 to TRBJ2-1; TRBD2 agrees at 7 bases. The sample comprised blood. This clonotype originated in a man at least 80 years old in good health. As DNA, the CDR3 is TGCAGTGCTAGTACAGACGGGAGGTACAATGAGCAGTTCTTC. Encoded protein: CSASTDGRYNEQFF.